The 18 T cell receptor beta chains reported below all come from one sample, sequenced in a study of blood T cell repertoires in COVID-19. Sequenced by immunoSEQ multiplex PCR; TCRdb stores in-frame clones only, minus some. The repertoire holds approximately 170,000 clones, with 85% to 90% as singletons. Source material: peripheral blood. The receptors derive from a young man with active or convalescent COVID-19.

This clone was seen more than once but under ten times. This chain connects TRBV11-1 to TRBJ2-1, with 10 nucleotides matching TRBD2. The trim removed 4 bases at V and 6 bases at J, leaving 9 bases unmatched. Germline loops: CDR1 SGHAT, CDR2 FQDESV (reference sequence). This CDR3 has 16 residues. As DNA, the CDR3 is TGTGCCAGCAGCTCCTGGGGTCCTAGCGGGAGCAATGAGCAGTTCTTC. Its protein is CASSSWGPSGSNEQFF.

The genes are TRBV12-3 or TRBV12-4 and TRBJ2-3; D possibly corresponds to TRBD2 (5 bases). This CDR3 comprises 13 residues. V dropped 4 bases and J dropped 3 bases, with 8 bases sitting between them. The CDR3 DNA follows: TGTGCCAGCAGTTCCCGGGGAACAGATACGCAGTATTTT. Amino acids: CASSSRGTDTQYF.

V and J are TRBV5-1 and TRBJ1-2, with D unresolved. The CDR3 consists of 14 residues. Trimming removed 0 bases from V and 5 bases from J, with 11 bases in between. The germline V gene has CDR1 SGHRS and CDR2 YFSETQ. The CDR3 DNA reads TGCGCCAGCAGCTTGGTTGCGGGTTCGTATGGCTACACCTTC. This sequence encodes CASSLVAGSYGYTF.

The rearrangement joins TRBV24-1 to TRBJ2-2, with 11 bases lining up with TRBD2. CDR1 and CDR2 (germline): KGHDR, SFDVKD. V trimming: 2 bases; J trimming: 6 bases; junction bases outside the gene matches: 10. This CDR3 region has 18 residues. The CDR3 loop is CATSDYRLELAGAGELFF. CDR3 nucleotides: TGTGCCACCAGTGATTACAGGTTGGAACTAGCGGGGGCCGGGGAGCTGTTTTTT.

The rearrangement joins TRBV9 to TRBJ2-2, with no clear D. Trimming removed 5 bases from V and 5 bases from J, with 13 bases in between. Looked up from germline, CDR1 is SGDLS and CDR2 is YYNGEE. The CDR3 runs 14 residues. The CDR3 DNA sequence: TGTGCCAGCAGGGCCTTCCCCGGGACCGGGGAGCTGTTTTTT. This sequence encodes CASRAFPGTGELFF. The complete variable domain, with remaining parts taken from reference TRBV9 and TRBJ2-2, reads DSGVTQTPKHLITATGQRVTLRCSPRSGDLSVYWYQQSLDQGLQFLIQYYNGEERAKGNILERFSAQQFPDLHSELNLSSLELGDSALYFCASRAFPGTGELFFGEGSRLTVL.

CDR3 coding DNA: TGTGCCAGCAGTTTATATCCTAGCGGGGTCCGGGCCAAAAACATTCAGTACTTC. The encoded protein is CASSLYPSGVRAKNIQYF. This chain uses TRBV28 with TRBJ2-4, with TRBD2 matching 9 bases. The CDR3 has 18 amino acids. In germline, CDR1 is MDHEN, CDR2 SYDVKM. V lost 1 base and J lost 1; bases outside the gene matches: 8.

The chain employs TRBV5-1 and TRBJ1-6; unclear D gene. The germline V and J ends were trimmed by 5 bases and 7 bases, with 13 bases remaining between them. Germline assignment: CDR1 SGHRS and CDR2 YFSETQ. This CDR3 spans 14 amino acids. DNA for the CDR3: TGCGCCAGCAGTTCCTTTGATGGCAATTCACCCCTCCACTTT. Protein product: CASSSFDGNSPLHF.

This clone was observed once. The V and J genes are TRBV5-8 and TRBJ2-7; D is perhaps TRBD2 (6 bases). Germline V lookup: CDR1 SGHTS, CDR2 YDEGEE. V lost 2 bases, J lost 6 bases, and 18 bases lay in between. The CDR3 runs 15 residues. CDR3 protein: CASSFTGLSSTEQYV. CDR3 bases: TGTGCCAGCAGCTTCACGGGACTCTCCTCCACCGAGCAGTACGTC.

The chain carries TRBV4-1 and TRBJ1-1; D not resolved. V lost 3 bases and J lost 4, with 9 bases in between. Germline CDR1 MGHRA, CDR2 YSYEKL. The CDR3 consists of 13 residues. The CDR3 sequence: CASSQVQPTEAFF. The CDR3 DNA is TGCGCCAGCAGCCAGGTACAGCCCACTGAAGCTTTCTTT.

The chain links TRBV10-3 to TRBJ2-7, with TRBD2 as a possible D gene (6 bases). CDR1 is ENHRY and CDR2 is SYGVKD in the germline V gene. This CDR3 spans 12 amino acids. Trimming took off 8 bases at V and 7 bases at J, with 15 bases between the two ends. The CDR3 DNA reads as TGTGCCATCGGAGCCGCGGGGCAGGAGCAGTACGTC. This gives the protein CAIGAAGQEQYV.

J is TRBJ2-1 and V is TRBV24-1; D uncertain. Germline loops: CDR1 KGHDR, CDR2 SFDVKD. The CDR3 length is 13 residues. Trimming took off 12 bases at V and 0 bases at J, with 11 bases between the two ends. CDR3 loop: CAASASSYNEQFF. The CDR3 nucleotides read TGTGCCGCAAGCGCGAGCTCCTACAATGAGCAGTTCTTC.

The chain joins TRBV2 to TRBJ1-2; D uncertain. The CDR3 totals 12 residues. CDR1 SNHLY and CDR2 FYNNEI come from the germline V gene. The germline V and J ends were trimmed by 6 bases and 4 bases, with 9 bases remaining between them. The CDR3 region is CASSQAPYGYTF. The CDR3 DNA reads TGTGCCAGCAGCCAGGCCCCCTATGGCTACACCTTC.

The genes are TRBV11-2 and TRBJ2-7; D not resolved. V was shortened by 4 bases and J by 4 bases, with 14 bases between the two germline ends. This CDR3 is 14 amino acids long. From germline, CDR1 is SGHAT and CDR2 FQNNGV. CDR3: CASSSGATPYEQYF. CDR3 DNA sequence: TGTGCCAGCAGCTCAGGCGCGACCCCGTACGAGCAGTACTTC.

The V call is TRBV3-1 (or the pseudogene TRBV3-2), the J call TRBJ1-2; D perhaps matches TRBD1 (5 bases). Germline CDR1 LGHDT, CDR2 YNNKEL (reference sequence). The CDR3 consists of 13 residues. Between the trimmed V and J ends, which lost 3 bases and 8 bases, there was a span of 13 bases. CDR3 DNA sequence: TGTGCCAGCAGCCAGAAGACAGCCGGGGGCTACACCTTC. Translated, it gives CASSQKTAGGYTF.

The chain carries TRBV7-2 and TRBJ1-4; D call uncertain. This CDR3 contains 15 residues. The V end was cut by 5 bases, the J end by 7 bases, with 17 bases between. Germline assignment: CDR1 SGHTA and CDR2 FQGNSA. CDR3 nucleotides: TGTGCCAGCAGCCTCTCAGGTCCGAGAAGTGAAAAACTGTTTTTT. This gives the protein CASSLSGPRSEKLFF.

This chain links TRBV3-1 (or the pseudogene TRBV3-2) with TRBJ2-7; possibly TRBD1 for D (6 bases). Per germline, CDR1 LGHDT and CDR2 YNNKEL (reference sequence). CDR3 length: 14 amino acids. Trimming took off 6 bases at V and 6 bases at J, with 18 bases between the two ends. This chain's CDR3 is CASSPIRTASEQYF. The CDR3, as DNA: TGTGCCAGCAGTCCTATAAGGACAGCGTCCGAGCAGTACTTC.

V and J are TRBV11-3 and TRBJ2-1; TRBD2 agrees at 7 bases. CDR1 is SGHNT and CDR2 is YENEEA in the germline V gene. The CDR3 is 16 residues long. V dropped 5 bases and J dropped 2; count of bases not matched to a gene: 9. DNA for the CDR3: TGTGCCAGCAGCCCTCAGGCGGGACTAACCTACAATGAGCAGTTCTTC. This translates into CASSPQAGLTYNEQFF.

The gene calls are TRBV2 and TRBJ2-3; the D gene is possibly TRBD2 (7 bases). The ends were cut back, 7 bases at V and 1 base at J, with 18 bases in the middle. Looked up from germline, CDR1 is SNHLY and CDR2 is FYNNEI. CDR3 length: 16 amino acids. The CDR3 bases are TGTGCCAGCACGCAGATGGGGGCGGGAGGCACAGATACGCAGTATTTT. It codes for CASTQMGAGGTDTQYF.